This T cell receptor beta chain was sequenced for a study of T cell repertoires in cytomegalovirus infection. The CDR3 is made up of 14 amino acids. Germline V lookup: CDR1 SGHVS, CDR2 FQNEAQ. The V gene lost 0 bases and the J gene lost 4 bases, with 7 bases spanning the gap. TCRdb passed the reads through MiXCR, listing each CDR3 protein once. The data hold nearly 650,000 distinct CDR3 sequences, with approximately 24% observed a single time. This clonotype has at least ten counts. J is TRBJ2-1 and V is TRBV7-8; D ambiguous. Sequenced: CD8+ T cells from PBMCs. The origin of this receptor is a human donor in good health (CMV status not recorded). Some clones in this sample may be carry-over from other donors' samples. The chain's CDR3 is CASSLAGGYNEQFF. The CDR3 DNA follows: TGTGCCAGCAGCTTAGCGGGTGGGTACAATGAGCAGTTCTTC.